One and the same sample provided the 31 T cell receptor beta chains below, sequenced in a study of beta chain features in type 1 diabetes. The entirety of the isolated RNA underwent reverse transcription, so expressed TCRB transcripts were sequenced. Libraries were prepared by immunoSEQ multiplex PCR; TCRdb keeps only in-frame clonotypes and omits some of them. The table records 250,000 or so clones, approximately 20% of them present only once. Study conclusions and caveats: Shorter TCRB CDR3s, moderately but significantly so, were found in Type 1 diabetes patients in all four CD4+ subsets.

The antigens of these receptors remain unknown. Source material: naive CD4+ T cells from blood. The receptors derive from a woman aged 40-49 years with type 1 diabetes.

The chain joins TRBV28 to TRBJ1-2, with D possibly TRBD1 on 6 matching bases. The CDR3 is made up of 13 amino acids. Germline values: CDR1 MDHEN, CDR2 SYDVKM. The V gene lost 4 bases and the J gene lost 4 bases, with 10 bases spanning the gap. The CDR3 is CASSSGVGYGYTF. CDR3 nucleotide sequence: TGTGCCAGCAGTTCAGGGGTGGGCTATGGCTACACCTTC.

The chain combines TRBV5-1 with TRBJ2-1; 7 bases agree with TRBD1. Germline lookup yields CDR1 SGHRS and CDR2 YFSETQ. V lost 7 bases and J lost 6; bases outside the gene matches: 19. CDR3 size: 17 residues. The CDR3 DNA follows: TGCGCCAGCCGGGTTGGGGCGGCCGAGGGGGCGGTCAATGAGCAGTTCTTC. It is translated as CASRVGAAEGAVNEQFF.

The genes are TRBV7-9 and TRBJ2-3, with TRBD1 identical over 8 bases. Losses at the gene ends were 10 bases for V and 4 bases for J; bases not matched to a gene: 7. Germline CDR1 and CDR2: SEHNR and FQNEAQ (reference sequence). This CDR3 contains 13 residues. The CDR3 coding sequence is TGTGCCATTACAGGGGGAGGAGCAGATACGCAGTATTTT. Its protein is CAITGGGADTQYF. The full variable domain, rest sourced from reference TRBV7-9 and TRBJ2-3, is DTGVSQNPRHKITKRGQNVTFRCDPISEHNRLYWYRQTLGQGPEFLTYFQNEAQLEKSRLLSDRFSAERPKGSFSTLEIQRTEQGDSAMYLCAITGGGADTQYFGPGTRLTVL.

This clone was seen a handful of times. V and J are TRBV5-6 and TRBJ2-1; D ambiguous. The CDR3 extends over 11 amino acids. Trimming cost V 4 bases and J 5 bases, with 4 bases left between them. Germline assignment: CDR1 SGHDT and CDR2 YYEEEE. CDR3 amino acids: CASSVNNEQFF. For the CDR3, the DNA is TGTGCCAGCAGCGTAAACAATGAGCAGTTCTTC.

The chain couples TRBV5-4 to TRBJ2-1, with D possibly matching TRBD2 (7 bases). The V and J ends lost 4 bases and 6 bases respectively, with 14 bases between them. The CDR3 consists of 14 residues. Per germline, CDR1 SGHNT and CDR2 YYREEE (reference sequence). The CDR3 DNA sequence: TGTGCCAGCAGCCTAAGGGGGGGATTCAATGAGCAGTTCTTC. Protein sequence: CASSLRGGFNEQFF.

The genes are TRBV27 and TRBJ1-1; D unclear. CDR1 is MNHEY and CDR2 is SMNVEV in the germline V gene (reference sequence). The CDR3 contains 13 residues. The V gene lost 7 bases and the J gene lost 5 bases, with 14 bases spanning the gap. CDR3 amino acids: CASKRNTGTEAFF. The CDR3 DNA follows: TGTGCCAGCAAACGCAATACGGGGACTGAAGCTTTCTTT.

This clone was observed a few times. The rearrangement uses TRBV13 and TRBJ2-6; D is possibly TRBD2 (5 bases). The CDR3 totals 17 residues. CDR1 PRHDT and CDR2 FYEKMQ come from the germline V gene (reference sequence). Trimming took off 5 bases at V and 2 bases at J, with 16 bases between the two ends. The CDR3 reads CASSGSSWNPGANVLTF. The CDR3 nucleotides read TGTGCCAGCAGCGGGAGCTCTTGGAACCCTGGGGCCAACGTCCTGACTTTC.

This clone was seen a few times. The V call is TRBV9, the J call TRBJ1-2, with D hard to call. Germline V gene sequence: CDR1 SGDLS, CDR2 YYNGEE. This CDR3 has 14 residues. The V end was cut by 0 bases, the J end by 0 bases, with 6 bases between. Written as DNA, the CDR3 is TGTGCCAGCAGCGTAGGTCCAGCTAACTATGGCTACACCTTC. Translating it yields CASSVGPANYGYTF.

V gene TRBV7-9 combines with J gene TRBJ1-1, with D maybe TRBD1 (6 bases). The V gene's germline CDR1 is SEHNR and CDR2 FQNEAQ (reference sequence). The CDR3 is 14 amino acids. Trimming took 5 bases from V and 0 from J, leaving 10 bases between them. DNA of the CDR3: TGTGCCAGCAGCCCCACAGGGCTGAACACTGAAGCTTTCTTT. This codes for CASSPTGLNTEAFF.

This chain joins TRBV9 and TRBJ1-2; D is uncertain. CDR1 and CDR2 (germline): SGDLS, YYNGEE. This CDR3 spans 13 amino acids. V lost 0 bases and J 6 bases, leaving 9 bases between the germline ends. CDR3 sequence: CASSVAHGNGYTF. The CDR3 nucleotides read TGTGCCAGCAGCGTAGCTCACGGGAATGGCTACACCTTC.

The V and J genes are TRBV7-2 and TRBJ1-4; D is unresolved. Per germline, CDR1 SGHTA and CDR2 FQGNSA. The CDR3 extends over 13 amino acids. The V end lost 1 base, the J end lost 6 bases, and 6 bases lay between the germline ends. The DNA of the CDR3 is TGTGCCAGCAGCTTAGGAGGGTATGAAAAACTGTTTTTT. It codes for CASSLGGYEKLFF.

This chain uses TRBV7-8 with TRBJ2-7; weak D call: TRBD1 (6 bases). This CDR3 comprises 15 residues. V was cut by 2 bases and J by 2 bases, with 13 bases left in between. Germline-derived CDR1 and CDR2 are SGHVS and FQNEAQ. The CDR3 nucleotides read TGTGCCAGCAGCTTAAGGGGGAATGGGGCCTACGAGCAGTACTTC. As protein: CASSLRGNGAYEQYF.

CDR3 sequence reads: CASSLDRGHGYTF. The CDR3 region has the DNA TGTGCCAGCAGCTTGGACAGGGGGCATGGCTACACCTTC. The chain couples TRBV5-8 to TRBJ1-2, with TRBD1 identical over 9 bases. The germline CDR1 and CDR2 sequences are SGHTS and YDEGEE. The CDR3 totals 13 residues. Trimming removed 0 bases from V and 6 bases from J; junction bases left unmatched: 0.

This clone was seen only a few times. This rearrangement joins TRBV9 to TRBJ1-2, with 8 bases identical to TRBD1. The CDR3 consists of 14 residues. With V trimmed by 3 bases and J by 4 bases, 5 bases remained unmatched. Germline CDR1 reads SGDLS; CDR2 reads YYNGEE. This CDR3 reads CASSGDRRVYGYTF. For the CDR3, the DNA is TGTGCCAGCAGCGGGGACAGGAGGGTCTATGGCTACACCTTC.

The chain employs TRBV4-3 and TRBJ2-1, with D possibly TRBD1 on 7 matching bases. This CDR3 contains 17 residues. V lost 0 bases and J lost 2, with 14 bases in between. Germline CDR1 LGHNA, CDR2 YSLEER. This CDR3 is CASSQDAAGGTYNEQFF. In DNA, the CDR3 is TGCGCCAGCAGCCAAGATGCGGCAGGGGGGACCTACAATGAGCAGTTCTTC.

This chain connects TRBV18 to TRBJ1-1, with D perhaps TRBD1 (5 bases). Germline values: CDR1 KGHSH, CDR2 LQKENI. CDR3 size: 15 residues. V was pared by 3 bases and J by 5 bases, with 16 bases between. This chain's CDR3 is CASSPRPMAGTEAFF. The CDR3 nucleotides are TGTGCCAGCTCACCGCGCCCCATGGCAGGGACTGAAGCTTTCTTT. Drawing the rest from reference TRBV18 and TRBJ1-1, the complete variable domain is NAGVMQNPRHLVRRRGQEARLRCSPMKGHSHVYWYRQLPEEGLKFMVYLQKENIIDESGMPKERFSAEFPKEGPSILRIQQVVRGDSAAYFCASSPRPMAGTEAFFGQGTRLTVV.

CDR3 residues: CASSSTGIAYEQYF. CDR3 bases: TGCGCCAGCAGCTCGACAGGGATTGCCTACGAGCAGTACTTC. The gene calls are TRBV5-1 and TRBJ2-7; 7 bases fit TRBD1. With 3 bases clipped from V and 2 bases from J, the junction kept 5 bases outside the gene matches. CDR3 length equals 14 residues. Germline CDR1 and CDR2: SGHRS and YFSETQ.

The sample holds a few counts of this clone. The rearrangement joins TRBV28 to TRBJ1-4, with 9 bases aligning to TRBD1. Germline CDR1 reads MDHEN; CDR2 reads SYDVKM. J was trimmed by 8 bases and V by 5 bases; bases with no gene match: 6. The CDR3 is made up of 14 amino acids. DNA for the CDR3: TGTGCCAGCAGTCTACAGGGGGCAAAAGAAAAACTGTTTTTT. Its translation is CASSLQGAKEKLFF.

This chain connects TRBV13 to TRBJ2-7; 7 bases are a match to TRBD1. V was pared by 4 bases and J by 9 bases, with 6 bases of the junction left unmatched. CDR3 length: 12 residues. Germline-derived CDR1 and CDR2 are PRHDT and FYEKMQ (reference sequence). CDR3 sequence (DNA): TGTGCCAGCAGCTCGACAGGGCAAGGGCAGTACTTC. Amino acid sequence: CASSSTGQGQYF.

This clone was counted between two and nine times. The rearrangement links TRBV5-1 to TRBJ1-1, with D possibly being TRBD1 (6 bases). V gave up 4 bases and J gave up 1 base, with 11 bases separating them. CDR1 SGHRS and CDR2 YFSETQ come from the germline V gene. The CDR3 contains 14 residues. The CDR3 here is CASSPGHPNTEAFF. The DNA of the CDR3 is TGCGCCAGCAGCCCGGGACACCCGAACACTGAAGCTTTCTTT.

The DNA of the CDR3 is TGTGCCAGCAGCGGGACAGGGATTTACGTGGGGCAGTTCTTC. Amino acid sequence: CASSGTGIYVGQFF. The V gene is TRBV5-6, the J gene TRBJ2-1; 9 bases map to TRBD1. The CDR3 sequence is 14 residues long. The junction had 11 bases not matched to a gene; V was cut back by 4 bases and J by 12 bases. The V gene's germline CDR1 is SGHDT and CDR2 YYEEEE.

The V and J genes are TRBV19 and TRBJ2-1; D is unresolved. V lost 7 bases to trimming and J lost 5 bases, with 6 bases between them. This CDR3 spans 11 amino acids. Per germline, CDR1 LNHDA and CDR2 SQIVND (reference sequence). The CDR3 loop is CASNNDNEQFF. DNA for the CDR3: TGTGCCAGTAACAATGACAATGAGCAGTTCTTC. Complete variable domain (other parts from reference TRBV19 and TRBJ2-1): DGGITQSPKYLFRKEGQNVTLSCEQNLNHDAMYWYRQDPGQGLRLIYYSQIVNDFQKGDIAEGYSVSREKKESFPLTVTSAQKNPTAFYLCASNNDNEQFFGPGTRLTVL.

This clone was detected only a few times. This chain links TRBV30 with TRBJ2-2; 8 bases agree with TRBD1. The CDR3 covers 12 residues. CDR1 is GTSNPN, CDR2 SVGIG, per germline (reference sequence). Germline trimming cut 3 bases from V and 6 bases from J; bases unmatched to any gene: 0. CDR3 coding DNA: TGTGCCTGGAGGACAGGGGCCGGGGAGCTGTTTTTT. It yields the protein CAWRTGAGELFF. The full variable domain, its missing parts supplied by reference TRBV30 and TRBJ2-2, is SQTIHQWPATLVQPVGSPLSLECTVEGTSNPNLYWYRQAAGRGLQLLFYSVGIGQISSEVPQNLSASRPQDRQFILSSKKLLLSDSGFYLCAWRTGAGELFFGEGSRLTVL.

The chain uses TRBV30 and TRBJ2-3; 13 bases match TRBD2. The J segment lost 4 bases and the V segment lost 5 bases, leaving 0 bases of the junction unmatched. Germline-derived CDR1 and CDR2 are GTSNPN and SVGIG (reference sequence). The CDR3 has 13 amino acids. CDR3 in amino acids: CAWGLAGADTQYF. CDR3 coding DNA: TGTGCCTGGGGACTAGCGGGAGCAGATACGCAGTATTTT.

The chain has TRBV7-2 and TRBJ2-1, with TRBD2 matching over 7 bases. The CDR3 runs 17 residues. Germline V gene data show CDR1 as SGHTA and CDR2 as FQGNSA. Trimming at V came to 3 bases and at J to 0 bases, leaving 8 bases not matched to a gene. The CDR3: CASSFPTSRSSYNEQFF. The CDR3 nucleotides are TGTGCCAGCAGCTTCCCGACTAGCCGGAGCTCCTACAATGAGCAGTTCTTC.

The DNA of the CDR3 is TGCGCCAGCAGCTTGGAGGGAGGCCCTTCGGAGCCCCAGCATTTT. It specifies CASSLEGGPSEPQHF. The V call is TRBV5-1, the J call TRBJ1-5; unclear D gene. This CDR3 has 15 amino acids. V was shortened by 0 bases and J by 8 bases, with 15 bases between the two germline ends. Germline CDR1 SGHRS, CDR2 YFSETQ.

The CDR3 sequence: CASSPGRETEAFF. As DNA, the CDR3 is TGCGCCAGCAGCCCTGGGCGGGAAACTGAAGCTTTCTTT. The chain carries TRBV5-1 and TRBJ1-1, with unresolved D. Germline CDR1 SGHRS, CDR2 YFSETQ. V was shortened by 4 bases and J by 5 bases, with 12 bases between the two germline ends. This CDR3 spans 13 amino acids.

The genes are TRBV6-4 and TRBJ2-2; D is ambiguous. The V end lost 6 bases, the J end lost 6 bases, and 11 bases lay between the germline ends. This CDR3 has 13 residues. CDR1 MRHNA and CDR2 SNTAGT come from the germline V gene. CDR3 nucleotide sequence: TGTGCCAGCAGCGTATTGGGCGCCGGGGAGCTGTTTTTT. It yields the protein CASSVLGAGELFF.

The chain employs TRBV5-4 and TRBJ1-3; TRBD1 matches 7 bases. The V gene end was trimmed by 4 bases and the J gene end by 0 bases; junction bases not matched to a gene: 4. Germline V lookup: CDR1 SGHNT, CDR2 YYREEE (reference sequence). There are 15 residues in the CDR3. The CDR3 DNA is TGTGCCAGCAGCCAGGGACAGCTCTCTGGAAACACCATATATTTT. Its protein product is CASSQGQLSGNTIYF.

This clone was picked up a small number of times. This chain connects TRBV19 to TRBJ1-5; no firm D call. V lost 3 bases and J 2 bases, leaving 17 bases between the germline ends. Germline loops: CDR1 LNHDA, CDR2 SQIVND (reference sequence). The CDR3 spans 17 residues. The DNA for the CDR3 is TGTGCCAGTAGTATGAGCAGACTCGTTATGGGCAATCAGCCCCAGCATTTT. It specifies CASSMSRLVMGNQPQHF.

A few counts support this clone. The J gene is TRBJ2-5, the V gene TRBV21-1; the table gives TRBD2 as D, unverified against the DNA. TRBV21-1 is a pseudogene segment. CDR3 length equals 14 residues. This chain's CDR3 is CASSKDVDQETQYF. In DNA, the CDR3 is TGTGCCAGCAGCAAAGACGTAGACCAAGAGACCCAGTACTTC.